Listed below are T cell receptor beta chains from one sample, sequenced in a study of cytomegalovirus exposure and HLA in healthy donors. This table comes from immunoSEQ multiplex PCR, and its TCRdb copy is limited to in-frame clones, with some not included. The repertoire holds under 150,000 clones, under 85% seen once, with around 1% in the top ten. What was sequenced was PBMCs. The receptors stem from a man younger than 30 in good health and CMV-seronegative. Both conserved end residues are part of each CDR3. Fields, in order: V gene, clone size, J gene, D gene, CDR3 protein, CDR3 DNA. A D gene is named only where the DNA matches it firmly. Some rows mark clone size as missing; the rest say once, few, many or name a class of expanded clone.

TRBV6-5	NA	TRBJ1-3	NA	CASTPGGGNTIYF	TGTGCCAGCACTCCCGGGGGTGGAAACACCATATATTTT
TRBV27	once	TRBJ1-4	NA	CASLGGLGKLFF	TGTGCCAGTTTGGGGGGGCTGGGCAAACTGTTTTTT
TRBV11-2	NA	TRBJ2-3	NA	CASSLGRGRGEDTDTQYF	TGTGCCAGCAGCTTAGGGAGGGGGCGCGGGGAAGACACAGATACGCAGTATTTT
TRBV7-2	NA	TRBJ1-6	TRBD1	CASSLDGTGGGSPLHF	TGTGCCAGCAGCTTAGATGGGACAGGGGGAGGCTCACCCCTCCACTTT
TRBV7-9	NA	TRBJ2-7	NA	CASSDGSYEQYF	TGTGCCAGCAGCGACGGGAGCTACGAGCAGTACTTC
TRBV9	NA	TRBJ2-1	TRBD1	CASSVETGINEQFF	TGTGCCAGCAGCGTAGAGACAGGGATCAATGAGCAGTTCTTC
TRBV5-4	few	TRBJ1-2	NA	CASSLAVGGPPYGYTF	TGTGCCAGCAGCTTGGCAGTAGGAGGCCCTCCGTATGGCTACACCTTC
TRBV5-1	NA	TRBJ2-5	NA	CASSLVLSLETQYF	TGCGCCAGCAGCTTGGTTCTCAGTTTGGAGACCCAGTACTTC
TRBV19	NA	TRBJ2-4	NA	CASRPFMGSRDIQYF	TGTGCCAGTAGGCCATTCATGGGGTCGAGGGACATTCAGTACTTC
TRBV7-9	NA	TRBJ2-7	NA	CSSSLGAYEQYF	TGTTCCAGCTCTCTCGGAGCATACGAGCAGTACTTC
TRBV11-3	NA	TRBJ2-1	TRBD2	CASSLVGLAGEQFF	TGTGCCAGCAGCTTAGTAGGACTAGCGGGCGAGCAGTTCTTC
TRBV11-1	NA	TRBJ2-2	TRBD2	CASSSRAGGITGELFF	TGTGCCAGCAGTTCGCGTGCGGGGGGCATCACCGGGGAGCTGTTTTTT
TRBV6-6	NA	TRBJ1-1	TRBD1	CASSPTGGPTEAFF	TGTGCCAGCAGTCCGACAGGGGGCCCGACTGAAGCTTTCTTT
TRBV6-1	few	TRBJ1-4	NA	CASSESSAAAEKLFF	TGTGCCAGCAGTGAATCTTCGGCTGCGGCGGAAAAACTGTTTTTT
TRBV5-1	NA	TRBJ2-7	TRBD2	CASSRGAYEQYF	TGCGCCAGCAGCCGGGGGGCCTACGAGCAGTACTTC
TRBV5-1	NA	TRBJ1-4	NA	CASSLGRTGWEKLFF	TGCGCCAGCAGCCTGGGGAGAACAGGATGGGAAAAACTGTTTTTT
TRBV4-2	NA	TRBJ2-2	TRBD1	CASSLQDRSGELFF	TGTGCCAGCAGCCTCCAGGACAGGTCCGGGGAGCTGTTTTTT
TRBV30	NA	TRBJ1-4	TRBD1	CAWSRTRGLGEKLFF	TGTGCCTGGAGTAGAACCAGGGGGCTGGGTGAAAAACTGTTTTTT
TRBV5-6	NA	TRBJ2-7	NA	CASSLGFGRGDEQYF	TGTGCCAGCAGCTTGGGGTTTGGCAGGGGGGACGAGCAGTACTTC
TRBV7-8	NA	TRBJ2-5	NA	CASSPRWETQYF	TGTGCCAGCAGCCCGAGGTGGGAGACCCAGTACTTC
TRBV27	NA	TRBJ2-7	TRBD1	CASRTGGYEQYF	TGTGCCAGCCGGACAGGGGGCTACGAGCAGTACTTC
TRBV4-3	once	TRBJ1-2	NA	CASSPLPQPLLYGYTF	TGCGCCAGCAGCCCCCTCCCACAGCCTCTCTTATATGGCTACACCTTC
TRBV10-3	NA	TRBJ1-5	NA	CAISESSGYSNQPQHF	TGTGCCATCAGTGAGTCGTCAGGTTATAGCAATCAGCCCCAGCATTTT
TRBV18	NA	TRBJ1-1	NA	CASSLTTLQGPNTEAFF	TGTGCCAGCTCCCTAACCACCCTACAGGGCCCGAACACTGAAGCTTTCTTT
TRBV30	NA	TRBJ2-1	TRBD1	CAWSGWRDRVVGEQFF	TGTGCCTGGAGTGGGTGGAGAGACAGGGTTGTTGGGGAGCAGTTCTTC
TRBV6-5	NA	TRBJ2-7	NA	CASSEGTSYEQYF	TGTGCCAGCAGTGAAGGGACTTCCTACGAGCAGTACTTC
TRBV4-2	NA	TRBJ1-1	NA	CASSRLAGERALNTEAFF	TGTGCCAGCAGCCGCCTAGCAGGGGAGAGGGCCCTCAACACTGAAGCTTTCTTT
TRBV4-3	few	TRBJ2-6	NA	CASSQESLSGANVLTF	TGCGCCAGCAGCCAAGAATCTCTCTCTGGGGCCAACGTCCTGACTTTC
TRBV2	NA	TRBJ1-1	TRBD1	CASSEADRGGVAEAFF	TGTGCCAGCAGCGAAGCCGATAGAGGGGGCGTAGCTGAAGCTTTCTTT
TRBV27	NA	TRBJ2-7	TRBD2	CASSLWSSGNTEQYF	TGTGCCAGCAGTTTATGGTCTAGCGGAAATACTGAGCAGTACTTC
TRBV7-2	few	TRBJ2-7	NA	CASSLASTTEQYF	TGTGCCAGCAGCTTAGCGTCTACCACCGAGCAGTACTTC
TRBV6-5	NA	TRBJ1-4	NA	CASSYLLPPGEKLFF	TGTGCCAGCAGTTACCTCCTCCCTCCAGGTGAAAAACTGTTTTTT
TRBV11-3	NA	TRBJ2-2	NA	CASSPLATGELFF	TGTGCCAGCAGCCCGCTGGCCACCGGGGAGCTGTTTTTT
TRBV7-9	few	TRBJ1-6	NA	CASSLGASYNSPLHF	TGTGCCAGCAGCTTGGGGGCCTCCTATAATTCACCCCTCCACTTT
TRBV4-3	few	TRBJ1-4	NA	CASSQDSRAREKLFF	TGCGCCAGCAGCCAAGATAGCAGGGCCAGAGAAAAACTGTTTTTT